This T cell receptor beta chain stems from a study of response to subunit inactivated influenza vaccine. TCRdb re-called the RT-PCR reads with MiXCR, one entry per CDR3 protein. Of about 620,000 distinct CDR3 sequences listed, roughly 10% are singletons. Findings and limits, study-wide: Only a handful of new T cells, the authors suggested, are recruited with each seasonal influenza vaccination.

A note on this clonotype: The target antigen is unknown.

The CDR3 extends over 15 amino acids. The V end was cut by 2 bases, the J end by 2 bases, with 10 bases between. Germline CDR1 is SGHRS and CDR2 is YFSETQ. J is TRBJ2-2 and V is TRBV5-1; no firm D call. The receptor's source is a man aged 50-60 years who received an inactivated influenza vaccine. The source material was PBMCs from blood, sampled on the day of vaccination. The DNA for the CDR3 is TGCGCCAGCAGCTTAGCCAAAGCAAACACCGGGGAGCTGTTTTTT. It is translated as CASSLAKANTGELFF.